These 2 T cell receptor beta chains came from one sample sequenced in a study of T cell responses to AZD1222 COVID-19 vaccine. Assay used: immunoSEQ multiplex PCR; TCRdb lists only in-frame clones, some missing. The table includes fewer than 150,000 clones, roughly 90% detected once. This specimen was peripheral blood, taken on day 0 of AZD1222 vaccination. These receptors originate from an adult in good health.

The V call is TRBV28, the J call TRBJ2-3; no clear D gene. The CDR3 extends over 10 amino acids. Germline V gene sequence: CDR1 MDHEN, CDR2 SYDVKM. V shed 3 bases and J shed 9 bases, with 4 bases lying between them. The CDR3 bases are TGTGCCAGCAGTTTGGGGACGCAGTATTTT. It specifies CASSLGTQYF.

There are a few counts of this clone. The J gene is TRBJ2-7, the V gene TRBV10-1; D is unresolved. Germline lookup yields CDR1 WNHNN and CDR2 SYGVQD (reference sequence). V lost 6 bases and J lost 5, with 11 bases in between. The length of the CDR3 is 12 residues. The CDR3 loop is CASRSDAHEQYF. The CDR3 DNA is TGCGCCAGCAGATCGGACGCCCACGAGCAGTACTTC.